This note documents a single TCR beta chain sequence. Its target is unknown. TCRdb's copy holds only in-frame clones and misses some; the assay was immunoSEQ multiplex PCR. Of fewer than 95,000 clones listed, under 95% are singletons. This specimen comes from a study of graft-versus-host responses after intestinal transplantation. Study context: Among the recipients, transplants were multivisceral, liver-intestinal, or isolated intestinal.

Looked up from germline, CDR1 is SGHRS and CDR2 is YFSETQ. V shed 1 base, J shed 8 bases, and the junction held 7 bases outside the gene matches. This CDR3 comprises 16 residues. The source of this sequence is a human donor who was the organ donor for an intestinal transplant. This specimen consisted of unstimulated CD8+ T cells sorted from spleen or lymph node cells, obtained before transplant. J is TRBJ1-6 and V is TRBV5-1; 9 bases match TRBD1. The CDR3 DNA reads TGCGCCAGCAGCTTGTCGGGACAGGGCACGGATTCACCCCTCCACTTT. Protein sequence: CASSLSGQGTDSPLHF.